The clone carrying this TCR beta chain has a count of ten or more. The antigen is undetermined. The cDNA came from 5'RACE with 10-nucleotide random UMIs. MiXCR, applied by TCRdb to the 5' RACE reads, yields one record per CDR3 protein. The sample shows about 62,000 distinct CDR3 sequences, about 3.7% of them seen only once. The ends were cut back, 6 bases at V and 6 bases at J, with 5 bases in the middle. This CDR3 is 10 amino acids long. Germline assignment: CDR1 ENHRY and CDR2 SYGVKD. The source of the sample is a study of neurological immune-mediated disorders. Overall study findings and caveats: No expanded-clone CDR3 amino acid sequence recurred across subjects, suggesting private TCR-beta repertoires. The authors found no clinical or MRI feature associated with the multiple sclerosis repertoire cluster.

This TCR came from a woman between 50 and 59 years old with multiple sclerosis. The genes are TRBV10-3 and TRBJ1-2; D gene ambiguous. The specimen sequenced was PBMCs. The CDR3 DNA reads as TGTGCCATCAGGGAGGATGGCTACACCTTC. Its protein product is CAIREDGYTF.